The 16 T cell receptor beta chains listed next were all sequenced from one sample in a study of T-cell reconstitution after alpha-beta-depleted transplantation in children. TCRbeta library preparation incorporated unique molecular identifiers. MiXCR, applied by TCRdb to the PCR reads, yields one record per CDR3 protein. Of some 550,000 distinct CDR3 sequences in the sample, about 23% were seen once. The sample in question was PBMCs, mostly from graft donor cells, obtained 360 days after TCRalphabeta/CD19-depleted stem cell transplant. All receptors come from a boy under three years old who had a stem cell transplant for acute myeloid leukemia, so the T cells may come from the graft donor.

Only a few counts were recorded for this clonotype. CDR3 DNA sequence: TGCAGTGCTAGTAAGCACAGGGGGCCAGAGACCCAGTACTTC. This gives the protein CSASKHRGPETQYF. The chain joins TRBV20-1 to TRBJ2-5, with TRBD1 matching 9 bases. The junction had 6 bases not matched to a gene; V was cut back by 3 bases and J by 4 bases. The germline gives CDR1 DFQATT, CDR2 SNEGSKA (reference sequence). The CDR3 is 14 residues long.

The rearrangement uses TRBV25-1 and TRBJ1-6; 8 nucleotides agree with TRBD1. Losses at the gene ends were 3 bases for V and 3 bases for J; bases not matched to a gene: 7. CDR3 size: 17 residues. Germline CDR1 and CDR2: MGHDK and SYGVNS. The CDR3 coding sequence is TGTGCCAGCAGTGATTCAGGGGGCGCGTTCTATAATTCACCCCTCCACTTT. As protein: CASSDSGGAFYNSPLHF.

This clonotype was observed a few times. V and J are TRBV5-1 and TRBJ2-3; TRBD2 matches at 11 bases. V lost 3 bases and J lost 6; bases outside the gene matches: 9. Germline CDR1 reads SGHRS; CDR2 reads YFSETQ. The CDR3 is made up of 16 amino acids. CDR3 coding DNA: TGCGCCAGCAGCTGGGGGACTAGCGGAATTTGGGATACGCAGTATTTT. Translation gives CASSWGTSGIWDTQYF. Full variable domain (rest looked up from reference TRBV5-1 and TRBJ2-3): KAGVTQTPRYLIKTRGQQVTLSCSPISGHRSVSWYQQTPGQGLQFLFEYFSETQRNKGNFPGRFSGRQFSNSRSEMNVSTLELGDSALYLCASSWGTSGIWDTQYFGPGTRLTVL.

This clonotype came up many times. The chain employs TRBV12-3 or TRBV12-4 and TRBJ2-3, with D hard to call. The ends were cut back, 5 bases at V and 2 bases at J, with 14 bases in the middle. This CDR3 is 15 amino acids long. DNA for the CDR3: TGTGCCAGCAGTCCCCGGGCCTCCTTCACAGATACGCAGTATTTT. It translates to CASSPRASFTDTQYF.

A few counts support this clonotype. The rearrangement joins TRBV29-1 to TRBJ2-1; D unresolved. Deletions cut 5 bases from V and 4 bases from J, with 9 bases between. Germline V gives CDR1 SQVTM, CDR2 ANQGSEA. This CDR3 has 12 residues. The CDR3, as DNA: TGCAGCGTTCTGAGAGAATACAATGAGCAGTTCTTC. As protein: CSVLREYNEQFF.

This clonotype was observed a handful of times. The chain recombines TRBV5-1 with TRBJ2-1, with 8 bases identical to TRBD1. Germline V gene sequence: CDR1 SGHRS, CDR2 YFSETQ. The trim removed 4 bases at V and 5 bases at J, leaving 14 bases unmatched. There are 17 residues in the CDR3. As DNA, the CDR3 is TGCGCCAGCAGCGGGCAGGGGGCATTGAGGGCCCACAATGAGCAGTTCTTC. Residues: CASSGQGALRAHNEQFF.

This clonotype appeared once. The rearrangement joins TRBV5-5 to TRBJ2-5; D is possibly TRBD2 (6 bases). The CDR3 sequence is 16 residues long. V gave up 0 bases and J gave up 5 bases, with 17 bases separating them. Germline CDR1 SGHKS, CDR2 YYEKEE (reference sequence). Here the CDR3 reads CASSLGWGGSGETQYF. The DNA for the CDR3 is TGTGCCAGCAGCTTGGGTTGGGGAGGCAGTGGGGAGACCCAGTACTTC.

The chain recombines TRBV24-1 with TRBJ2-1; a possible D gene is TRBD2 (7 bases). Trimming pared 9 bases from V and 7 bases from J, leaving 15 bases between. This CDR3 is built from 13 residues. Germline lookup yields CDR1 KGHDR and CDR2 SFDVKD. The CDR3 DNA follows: TGTGCCACCGGGGCGGGGGCGGGGAATGAGCAGTTCTTC. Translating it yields CATGAGAGNEQFF.

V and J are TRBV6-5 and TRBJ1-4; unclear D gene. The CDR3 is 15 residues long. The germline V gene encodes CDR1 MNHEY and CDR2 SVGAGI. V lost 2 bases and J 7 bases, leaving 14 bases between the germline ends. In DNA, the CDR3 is TGTGCCAGCAGTTACGATAGGGCTCTGCGTGAAAAACTGTTTTTT. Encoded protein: CASSYDRALREKLFF.

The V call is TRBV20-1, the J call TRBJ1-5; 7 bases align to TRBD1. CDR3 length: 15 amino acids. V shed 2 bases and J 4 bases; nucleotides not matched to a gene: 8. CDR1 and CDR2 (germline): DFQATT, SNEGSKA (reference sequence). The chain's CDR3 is CSARKQGTLNQPQHF. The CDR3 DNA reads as TGCAGTGCTAGAAAACAGGGGACCCTTAATCAGCCCCAGCATTTT.

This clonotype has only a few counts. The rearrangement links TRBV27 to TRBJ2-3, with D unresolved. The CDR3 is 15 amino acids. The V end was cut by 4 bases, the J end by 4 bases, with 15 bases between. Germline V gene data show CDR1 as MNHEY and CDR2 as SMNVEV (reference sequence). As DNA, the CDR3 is TGTGCCAGCAGTTCTCTCCGCCAGTGGGCAGATACGCAGTATTTT. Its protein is CASSSLRQWADTQYF.

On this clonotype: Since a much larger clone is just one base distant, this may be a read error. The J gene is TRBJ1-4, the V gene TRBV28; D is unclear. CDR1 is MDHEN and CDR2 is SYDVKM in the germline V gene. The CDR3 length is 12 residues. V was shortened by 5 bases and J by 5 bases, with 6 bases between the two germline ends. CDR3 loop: CASSPNNEKLFF. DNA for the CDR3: TGTGCCAGCAGTCCCAACAATGAAAAACTGTTTTTT.

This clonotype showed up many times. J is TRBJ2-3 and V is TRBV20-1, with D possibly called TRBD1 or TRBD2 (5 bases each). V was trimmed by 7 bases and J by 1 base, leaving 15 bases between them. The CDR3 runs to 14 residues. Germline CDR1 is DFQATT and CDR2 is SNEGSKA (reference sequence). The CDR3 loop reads CSVGAEGGTDTQYF. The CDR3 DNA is TGCAGTGTTGGGGCCGAGGGTGGCACAGATACGCAGTATTTT.

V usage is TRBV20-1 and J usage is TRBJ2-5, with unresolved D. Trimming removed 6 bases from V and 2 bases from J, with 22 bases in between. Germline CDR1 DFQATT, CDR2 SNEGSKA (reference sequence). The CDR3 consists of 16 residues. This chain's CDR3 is CSAPTTVRPWQETQYF. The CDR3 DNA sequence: TGCAGTGCCCCCACCACCGTGCGGCCTTGGCAAGAGACCCAGTACTTC.

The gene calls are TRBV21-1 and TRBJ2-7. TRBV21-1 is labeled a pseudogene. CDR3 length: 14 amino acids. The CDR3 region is CASSNLQLSYEQYV. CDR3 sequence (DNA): TGTGCCAGCAGCAACTTACAGTTGTCCTACGAGCAGTACGTC.

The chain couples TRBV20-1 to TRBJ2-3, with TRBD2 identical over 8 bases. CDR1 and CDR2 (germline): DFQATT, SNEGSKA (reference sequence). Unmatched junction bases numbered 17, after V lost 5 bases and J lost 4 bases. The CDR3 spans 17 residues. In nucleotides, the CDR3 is TGCAGTGCTGGGCGACCGAAGACTGGCGGGGGGCCAGATACGCAGTATTTT. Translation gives CSAGRPKTGGGPDTQYF.